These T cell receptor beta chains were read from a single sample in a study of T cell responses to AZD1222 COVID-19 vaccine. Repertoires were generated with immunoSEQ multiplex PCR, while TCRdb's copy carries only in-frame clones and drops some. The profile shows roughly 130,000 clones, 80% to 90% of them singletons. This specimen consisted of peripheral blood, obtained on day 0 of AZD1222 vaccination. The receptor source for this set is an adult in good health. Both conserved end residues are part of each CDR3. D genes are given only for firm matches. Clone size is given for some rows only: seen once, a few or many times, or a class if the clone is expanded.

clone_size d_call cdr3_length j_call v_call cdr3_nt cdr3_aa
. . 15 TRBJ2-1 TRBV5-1 TGCGCCAGCAGCTTGGACGGGAGTGGCCACAATGAGCAGTTCTTC CASSLDGSGHNEQFF
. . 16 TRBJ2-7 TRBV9 TGTGCCAGCAGCGTAGTCAGTTTGGGCGGGCCGGGTGAGCAGTACTTC CASSVVSLGGPGEQYF
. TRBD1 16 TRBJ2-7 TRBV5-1 TGCGCCAGCAGCCCGGACGGGGACAGTCGCTCCTACGAGCAGTACTTC CASSPDGDSRSYEQYF
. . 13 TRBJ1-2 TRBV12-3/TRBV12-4 TGTGCCAGCAGTCCCCGGACAGCCCGAGGCTACACCTTC CASSPRTARGYTF
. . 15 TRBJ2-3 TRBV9 TGTGCCAGCAGCGTAGAAGTGTTAGTCACAGATACGCAGTATTTT CASSVEVLVTDTQYF
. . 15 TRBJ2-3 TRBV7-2 TGTGCCAGCAACGATAGGAGGGCTGGCACAGATACGCAGTATTTT CASNDRRAGTDTQYF
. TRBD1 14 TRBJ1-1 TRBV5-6 TGTGCCAGCAGCCTTCTGGGACAGGGGGCGGATGCTTTCTTT CASSLLGQGADAFF
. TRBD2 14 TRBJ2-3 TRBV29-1 TGCAGCGTTGTCAGCGGGACCCCCACAGATACGCAGTATTTT CSVVSGTPTDTQYF
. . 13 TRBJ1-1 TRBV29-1 TGCAGCGGTGCCCGGACAGCCGAGGGGGAAGCTTTCTTT CSGARTAEGEAFF
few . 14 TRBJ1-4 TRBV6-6 TGTGCCAGCAACTCGGACAGTATGACTGAAAAACTGTTTTTT CASNSDSMTEKLFF
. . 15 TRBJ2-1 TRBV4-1 TGCGCAGCCAGCCCATCAGATCCGTCATCAAATGAGCAGTTCTTC CAASPSDPSSNEQFF
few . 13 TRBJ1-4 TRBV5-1 TGCGCCAGCAGCTTGGAGAATAATGAAAAACTGTTTTTT CASSLENNEKLFF
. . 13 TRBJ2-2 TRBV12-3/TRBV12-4 TGTGCCAGCTATTTGGGGAGCACCGGGGAGCTGTTTTTT CASYLGSTGELFF
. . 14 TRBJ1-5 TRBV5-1 TGCGCCAGCAGCTTGACAGGCAGGGATCAGCCCCAGCATTTT CASSLTGRDQPQHF
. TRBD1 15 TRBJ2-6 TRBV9 TGTGCCAGCAGCTCAGGGGGCTCTGGGGCCAACGTCCTGACTTTC CASSSGGSGANVLTF
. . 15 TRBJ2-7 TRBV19 TGTGCCAGTAGTATAGGTTTGACAGGGAGGCACGAGCAGTACTTC CASSIGLTGRHEQYF
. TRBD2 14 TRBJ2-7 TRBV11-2 TGTGCCAGCAGCGAACCTCAGACTAGCGGGTCACAGTACTTC CASSEPQTSGSQYF
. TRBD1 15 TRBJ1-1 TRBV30 TGTGCCTGGAAAGGGGACAGTCGGCCGAACACTGAAGCTTTCTTT CAWKGDSRPNTEAFF
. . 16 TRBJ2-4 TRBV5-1 TGCGCCAGCAGTCCTGGGACTCTCGATACCAAAAACATTCAGTACTTC CASSPGTLDTKNIQYF
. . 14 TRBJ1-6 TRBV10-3 TGTGCCATCAGTGAGTCGACTCGTAATTCACCCCTCCACTTT CAISESTRNSPLHF
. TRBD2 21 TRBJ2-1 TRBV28 TGTGCCAGCAGTTCCACTTTTAGCGGGAGGTCCAACGGGGGGAACTACAATGAGCAGTTCTTC CASSSTFSGRSNGGNYNEQFF
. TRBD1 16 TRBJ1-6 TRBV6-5 TGTGCCAGCAGTTACTCCGGGACAGGGGCATGGTCACCCCTCCACTTT CASSYSGTGAWSPLHF
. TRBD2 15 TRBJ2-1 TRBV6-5 TGTGCCAGCAGCCTAACTAGCGGGAGCTTCAATGAGCAGTTCTTC CASSLTSGSFNEQFF
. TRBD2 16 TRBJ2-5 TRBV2 TGTGCCAGCAGAGGGGGACTAGCGGGGATTGGAGAGACCCAGTACTTC CASRGGLAGIGETQYF
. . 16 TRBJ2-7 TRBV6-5 TGTGCCAGCAGTTACTCTATCGGCAGGGGGGTCTACGAGCAGTACTTC CASSYSIGRGVYEQYF
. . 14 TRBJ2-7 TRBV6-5 TGTGCCAGCAGTTACTCTCGGAGAACCAGCGAGCAGTACTTC CASSYSRRTSEQYF
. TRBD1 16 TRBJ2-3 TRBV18 TGTGCCAGCTCACCCTCGCGACAGGGGGGCACAGATACGCAGTATTTT CASSPSRQGGTDTQYF
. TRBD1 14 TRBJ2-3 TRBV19 TGTGCCAGTAGTAAGGACAGGAACACAGATACGCAGTATTTT CASSKDRNTDTQYF
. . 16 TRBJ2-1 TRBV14 TGTGCCAGCAGCGCCCGGCTAGCCCTCGCTAAGGGTGAGCAGTTCTTC CASSARLALAKGEQFF
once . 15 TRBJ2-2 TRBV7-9 TGTGCCAGCAGCTACCGCCTTGGAGGGGCCGGGGAGCTGTTTTTT CASSYRLGGAGELFF
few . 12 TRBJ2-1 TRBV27 TGTGCCAGCAGTTTCTACGGCACTGAGCAGTTCTTC CASSFYGTEQFF
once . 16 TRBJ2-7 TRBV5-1 TGCGCCAGCAGCGCTAGGACTTTACCCTCCTCCTACGAGCAGTACTTC CASSARTLPSSYEQYF
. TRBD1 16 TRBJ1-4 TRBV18 TGTGCCAGCTCACCCCTTCTGACAGGGACTAATGAAAAACTGTTTTTT CASSPLLTGTNEKLFF
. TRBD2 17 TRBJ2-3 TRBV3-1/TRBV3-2 TGTGCCAGCAGCCAAGTCCCCCCTCTAGCGGGGTCGGATACGCAGTATTTT CASSQVPPLAGSDTQYF
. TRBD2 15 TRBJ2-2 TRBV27 TGTGCCAGCAGTTTGATAAGCGGGAGCACCGGGGAGCTGTTTTTT CASSLISGSTGELFF
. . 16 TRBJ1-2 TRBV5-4 TGTGCCAGCAGCGGTAGTTGGGACACCACCAACTATGGCTACACCTTC CASSGSWDTTNYGYTF
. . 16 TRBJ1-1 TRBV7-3 TGTGCCAGCAGCTTAATGCCTAACACAGGGAACACTGAAGCTTTCTTT CASSLMPNTGNTEAFF
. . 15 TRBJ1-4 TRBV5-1 TGCGCCAGCAGCTTTCAGGGGTGGGCTAATGAAAAACTGTTTTTT CASSFQGWANEKLFF
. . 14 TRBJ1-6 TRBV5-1 TGCGCCAGCAGCTTGGAAGCCAGCAATTCACCCCTCCACTTT CASSLEASNSPLHF
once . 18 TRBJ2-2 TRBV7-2 TGTGCCAGCAGCCCCGCCTTGGGAAGGGGGATTAACACCGGGGAGCTGTTTTTT CASSPALGRGINTGELFF
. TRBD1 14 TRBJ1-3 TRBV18 TGTGCCAGCTCGTACGGGGACAGAGGAAACACCATATATTTT CASSYGDRGNTIYF
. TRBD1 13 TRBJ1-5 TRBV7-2 TGTGCCAGCAGCTTAGACAGGGGTCAGCCCCAGCATTTT CASSLDRGQPQHF
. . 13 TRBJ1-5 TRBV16 TGTGCCAGCAGCCAAGGGGGAAATCAGCCCCAGCATTTT CASSQGGNQPQHF
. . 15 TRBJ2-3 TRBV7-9 TGTGCCAGCCCTTCAGGGGCAGCTGGCACAGATACGCAGTATTTT CASPSGAAGTDTQYF
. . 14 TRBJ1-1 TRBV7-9 TGTGCCAGCAGCTTAACGGGCGGGCGGACTGAAGCTTTCTTT CASSLTGGRTEAFF
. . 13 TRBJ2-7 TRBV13 TGTGCCAGCAGCTTATACGGGGTCCACGAGCAGTACTTC CASSLYGVHEQYF
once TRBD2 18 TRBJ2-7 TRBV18 TGTGCCAGCTCACTCTCCGAACCGGGACTAGCGGGAGGCTACGAGCAGTACTTC CASSLSEPGLAGGYEQYF
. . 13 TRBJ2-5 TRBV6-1 TGTGCCAGCAGTGAACCGGGCGGGGAGACCCAGTACTTC CASSEPGGETQYF
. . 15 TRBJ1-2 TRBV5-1 TGCGCCAGCAGTTTTACCATCGGGACGAACTATGGCTACACCTTC CASSFTIGTNYGYTF
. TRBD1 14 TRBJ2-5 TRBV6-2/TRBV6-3 TGTGCCAGCACCCCAGCGACAGGGCGGGAGACCCAGTACTTC CASTPATGRETQYF
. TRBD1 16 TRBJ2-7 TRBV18 TGTGCCAGCTCACCACCGTCAGGGGGCGGCATTTACGAGCAGTACTTC CASSPPSGGGIYEQYF
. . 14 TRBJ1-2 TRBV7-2 TGTGCCAGCAGCTTACTCCACGGGAACTATGGCTACACCTTC CASSLLHGNYGYTF
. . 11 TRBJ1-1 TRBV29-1 TGCAGCGTTGTAGCGAACACTGAAGCTTTCTTT CSVVANTEAFF
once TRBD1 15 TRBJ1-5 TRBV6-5 TGTGCCAGCAGTCCGACAGGGGGCGGCGGTCAGCCCCAGCATTTT CASSPTGGGGQPQHF
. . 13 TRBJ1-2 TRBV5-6 TGTGCCAGCAGCTTAGGCACGGTCTATGGCTACACCTTC CASSLGTVYGYTF
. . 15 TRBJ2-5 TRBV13 TGTGCCAGCAGCTTAGGAGGCAGGTTTGGAGAGACCCAGTACTTC CASSLGGRFGETQYF
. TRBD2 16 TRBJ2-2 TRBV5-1 TGCGCCAGCAGCCCGGGGACTAGCAGGTTGCCCGGGGAGCTGTTTTTT CASSPGTSRLPGELFF